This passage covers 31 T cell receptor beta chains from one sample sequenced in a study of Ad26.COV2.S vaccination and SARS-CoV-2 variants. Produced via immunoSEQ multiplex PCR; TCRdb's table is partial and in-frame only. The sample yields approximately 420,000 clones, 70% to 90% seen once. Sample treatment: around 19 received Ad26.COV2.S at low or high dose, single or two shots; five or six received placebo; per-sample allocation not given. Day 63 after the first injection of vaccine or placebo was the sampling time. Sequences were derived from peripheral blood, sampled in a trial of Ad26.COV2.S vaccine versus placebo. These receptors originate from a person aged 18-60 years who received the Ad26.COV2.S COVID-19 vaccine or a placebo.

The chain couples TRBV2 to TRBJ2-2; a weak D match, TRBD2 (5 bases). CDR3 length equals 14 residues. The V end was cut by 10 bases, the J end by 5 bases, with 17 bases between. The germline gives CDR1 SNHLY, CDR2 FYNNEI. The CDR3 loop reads CATRTRGWTGELFF. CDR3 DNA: TGTGCCACCCGGACCCGGGGTTGGACCGGGGAGCTGTTTTTT.

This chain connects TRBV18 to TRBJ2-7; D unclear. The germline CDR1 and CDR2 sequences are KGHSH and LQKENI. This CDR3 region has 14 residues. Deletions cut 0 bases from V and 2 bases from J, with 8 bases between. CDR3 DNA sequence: TGTGCCAGCTCACCACCGTACGGTACCTACGAGCAGTACTTC. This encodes CASSPPYGTYEQYF.

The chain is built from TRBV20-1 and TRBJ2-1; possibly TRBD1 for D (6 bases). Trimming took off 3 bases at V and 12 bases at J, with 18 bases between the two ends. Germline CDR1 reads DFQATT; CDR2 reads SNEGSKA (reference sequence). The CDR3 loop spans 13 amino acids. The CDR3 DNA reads TGCAGTGCTAGTAAGGGGGATGAACGCGGGCAGTTCTTC. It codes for CSASKGDERGQFF.

CDR3 region: CASSPLPGLATPWYF. CDR3 nucleotide sequence: TGTGCCAGCAGTCCACTACCGGGACTAGCCACACCGTGGTACTTC. The V call is TRBV6-5, the J call TRBJ2-5; 9 bases agree with TRBD2. V was pared by 5 bases and J by 13 bases, with 17 bases of the junction left unmatched. Germline V gene lookup returns CDR1 MNHEY and CDR2 SVGAGI. CDR3 length: 15 amino acids.

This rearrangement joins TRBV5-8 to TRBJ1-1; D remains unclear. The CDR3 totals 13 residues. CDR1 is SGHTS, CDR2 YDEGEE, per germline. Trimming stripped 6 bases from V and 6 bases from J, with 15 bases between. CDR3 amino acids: CASIPGDLAEAFF. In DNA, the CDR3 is TGTGCCAGCATCCCAGGTGATTTGGCTGAAGCTTTCTTT.

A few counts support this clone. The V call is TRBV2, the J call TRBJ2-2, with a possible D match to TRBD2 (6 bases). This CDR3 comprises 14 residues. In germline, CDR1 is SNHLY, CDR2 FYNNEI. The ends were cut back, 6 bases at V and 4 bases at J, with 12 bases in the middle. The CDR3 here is CASSPRGITGELFF. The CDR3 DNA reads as TGTGCCAGCAGCCCTCGGGGGATCACCGGGGAGCTGTTTTTT.

In DNA form, the CDR3 reads TGTGCCAGCAGTTCTCAGGGGCCCCCTCTTGGCGGGGAGCTGTTTTTT. This encodes CASSSQGPPLGGELFF. The chain joins TRBV6-5 to TRBJ2-2, with D perhaps matching TRBD1 (6 bases). CDR3 size: 16 residues. V lost 4 bases, J lost 7 bases, and 19 bases lay in between. Per the germline V gene, CDR1 is MNHEY and CDR2 is SVGAGI.

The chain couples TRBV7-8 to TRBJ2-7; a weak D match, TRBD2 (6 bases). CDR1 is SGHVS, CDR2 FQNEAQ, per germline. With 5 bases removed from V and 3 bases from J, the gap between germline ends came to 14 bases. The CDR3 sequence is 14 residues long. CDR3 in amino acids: CASSGGADLYEQYF. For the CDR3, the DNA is TGTGCCAGCAGCGGAGGGGCGGACCTCTACGAGCAGTACTTC.

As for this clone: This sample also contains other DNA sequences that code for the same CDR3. The CDR3 loop is CASSPSGVSTDTQYF. CDR3 sequence (DNA): TGTGCCAGCTCACCAAGCGGTGTAAGCACAGATACGCAGTATTTT. V is TRBV18 and J is TRBJ2-3, with D possibly matching TRBD2 (5 bases). Trimming took 2 bases from V and 0 from J, leaving 9 bases between them. Germline CDR1 KGHSH, CDR2 LQKENI. The CDR3 covers 15 residues.

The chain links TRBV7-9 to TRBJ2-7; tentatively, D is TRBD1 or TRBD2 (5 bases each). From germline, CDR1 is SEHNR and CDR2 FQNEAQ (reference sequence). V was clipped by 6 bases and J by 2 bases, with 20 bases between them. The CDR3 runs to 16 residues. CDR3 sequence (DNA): TGTGCCAGCAGTTCCCCCTTGAGAGGGGCCCCCTACGAGCAGTACTTC. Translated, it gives CASSSPLRGAPYEQYF.

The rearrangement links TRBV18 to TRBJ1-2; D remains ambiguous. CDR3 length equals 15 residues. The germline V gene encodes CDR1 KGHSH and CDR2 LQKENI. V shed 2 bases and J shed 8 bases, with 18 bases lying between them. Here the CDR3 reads CASSPTIPSPEGYTF. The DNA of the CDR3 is TGTGCCAGCTCACCAACGATTCCCAGCCCGGAAGGCTACACCTTC.

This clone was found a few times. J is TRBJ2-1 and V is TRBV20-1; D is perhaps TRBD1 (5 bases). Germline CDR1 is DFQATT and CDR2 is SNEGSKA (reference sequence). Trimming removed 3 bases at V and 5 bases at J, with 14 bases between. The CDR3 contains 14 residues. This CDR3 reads CSASPVTVHNEQFF. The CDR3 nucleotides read TGCAGTGCTAGTCCTGTGACAGTACACAATGAGCAGTTCTTC.

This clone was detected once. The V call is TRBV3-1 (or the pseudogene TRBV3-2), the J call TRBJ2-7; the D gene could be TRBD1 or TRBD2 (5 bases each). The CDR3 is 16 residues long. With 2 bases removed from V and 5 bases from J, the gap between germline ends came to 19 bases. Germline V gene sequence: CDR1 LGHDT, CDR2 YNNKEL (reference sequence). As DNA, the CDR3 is TGTGCCAGCAGCCAACGCTCCTTGGGGGTGGCCCACGAGCAGTACTTC. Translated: CASSQRSLGVAHEQYF.

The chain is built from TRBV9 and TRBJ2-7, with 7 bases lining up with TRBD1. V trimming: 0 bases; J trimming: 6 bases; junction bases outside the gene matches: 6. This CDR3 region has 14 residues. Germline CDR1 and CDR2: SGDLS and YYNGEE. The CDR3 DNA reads TGTGCCAGCAGCGTAGGGTACAGGGGCGGCGAGCAGTACTTC. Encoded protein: CASSVGYRGGEQYF.

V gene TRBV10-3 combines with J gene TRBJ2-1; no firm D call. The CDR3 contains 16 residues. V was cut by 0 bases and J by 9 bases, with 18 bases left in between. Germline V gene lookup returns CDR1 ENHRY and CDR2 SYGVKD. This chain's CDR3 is CAISESIEVDTSEQFF. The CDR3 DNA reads TGTGCCATCAGTGAGTCTATAGAGGTAGATACCTCTGAGCAGTTCTTC.

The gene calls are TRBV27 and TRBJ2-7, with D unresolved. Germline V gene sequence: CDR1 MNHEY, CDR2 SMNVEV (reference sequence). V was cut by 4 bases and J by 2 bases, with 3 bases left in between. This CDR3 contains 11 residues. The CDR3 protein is CASSYTYEQYF. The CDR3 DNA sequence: TGTGCCAGCAGTTACACCTACGAGCAGTACTTC.

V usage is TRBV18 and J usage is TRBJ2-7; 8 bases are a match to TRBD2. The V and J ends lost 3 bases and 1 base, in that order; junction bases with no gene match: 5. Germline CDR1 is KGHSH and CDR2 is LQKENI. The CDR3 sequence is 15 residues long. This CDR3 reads CASSPAGGASYEQYF. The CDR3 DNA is TGTGCCAGCTCACCGGCGGGGGGCGCGTCCTACGAGCAGTACTTC.

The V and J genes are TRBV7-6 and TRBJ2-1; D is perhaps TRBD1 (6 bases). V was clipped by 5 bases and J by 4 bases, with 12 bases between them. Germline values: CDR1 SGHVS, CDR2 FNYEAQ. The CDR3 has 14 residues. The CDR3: CASSHTGRYNEQFF. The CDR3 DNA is TGTGCCAGCAGCCATACAGGGAGATACAATGAGCAGTTCTTC.

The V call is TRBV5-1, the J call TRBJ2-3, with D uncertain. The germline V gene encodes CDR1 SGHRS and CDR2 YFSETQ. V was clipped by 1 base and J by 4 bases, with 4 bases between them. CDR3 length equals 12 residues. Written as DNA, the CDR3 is TGCGCCAGCAGCTTGTACCCAGATACGCAGTATTTT. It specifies CASSLYPDTQYF.

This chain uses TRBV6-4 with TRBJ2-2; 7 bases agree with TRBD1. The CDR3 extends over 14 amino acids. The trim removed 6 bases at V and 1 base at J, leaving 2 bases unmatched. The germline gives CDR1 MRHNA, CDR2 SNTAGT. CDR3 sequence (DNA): TGTGCCAGCAGGACAGGGAGGAACACCGGGGAGCTGTTTTTT. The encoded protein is CASRTGRNTGELFF.

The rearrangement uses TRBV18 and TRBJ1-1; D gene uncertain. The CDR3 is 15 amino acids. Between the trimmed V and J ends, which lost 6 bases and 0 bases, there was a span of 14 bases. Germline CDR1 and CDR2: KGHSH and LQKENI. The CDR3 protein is CASSREGGLNTEAFF. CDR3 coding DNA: TGTGCCAGCTCCCGGGAGGGCGGGCTGAACACTGAAGCTTTCTTT.

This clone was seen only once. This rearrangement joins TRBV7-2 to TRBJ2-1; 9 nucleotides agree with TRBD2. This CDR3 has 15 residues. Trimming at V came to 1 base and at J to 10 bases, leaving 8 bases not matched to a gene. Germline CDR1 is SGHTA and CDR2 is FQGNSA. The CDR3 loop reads CASSLGLAARGEQFF. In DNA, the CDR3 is TGTGCCAGCAGCTTAGGACTAGCGGCCCGTGGGGAGCAGTTCTTC.

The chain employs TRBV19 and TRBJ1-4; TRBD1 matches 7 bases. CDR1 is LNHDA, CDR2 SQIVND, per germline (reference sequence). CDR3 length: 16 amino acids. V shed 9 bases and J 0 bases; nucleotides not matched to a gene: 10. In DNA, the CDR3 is TGTGCCAGCAGAAAAATAACAGGGGCAACTAATGAAAAACTGTTTTTT. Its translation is CASRKITGATNEKLFF.

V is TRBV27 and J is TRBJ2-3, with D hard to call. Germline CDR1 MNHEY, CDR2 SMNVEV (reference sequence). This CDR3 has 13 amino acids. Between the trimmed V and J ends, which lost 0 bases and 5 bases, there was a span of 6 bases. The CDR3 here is CASSLSWGDTQYF. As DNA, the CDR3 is TGTGCCAGCAGTTTATCGTGGGGAGATACGCAGTATTTT.

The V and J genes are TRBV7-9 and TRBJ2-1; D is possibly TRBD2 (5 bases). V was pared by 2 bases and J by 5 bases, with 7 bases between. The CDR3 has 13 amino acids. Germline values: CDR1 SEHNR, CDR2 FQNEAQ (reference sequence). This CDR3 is CASSLTGNNEQFF. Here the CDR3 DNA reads TGTGCCAGCAGCTTAACGGGGAACAATGAGCAGTTCTTC.

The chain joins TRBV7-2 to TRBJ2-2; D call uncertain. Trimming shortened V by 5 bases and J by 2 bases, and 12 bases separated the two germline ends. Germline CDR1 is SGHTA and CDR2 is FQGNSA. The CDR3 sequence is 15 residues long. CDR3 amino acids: CASSATRANTGELFF. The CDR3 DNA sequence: TGTGCCAGCAGCGCAACTCGGGCTAACACCGGGGAGCTGTTTTTT.

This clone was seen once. Written as DNA, the CDR3 is TGTGCCGGAAACAGGGGTAGTGAGCAGTTCTTC. Translated: CAGNRGSEQFF. The chain joins TRBV6-4 to TRBJ2-1, with 7 bases identical to TRBD1. Per the germline V gene, CDR1 is MRHNA and CDR2 is SNTAGT. After removal of 11 bases from V and 9 bases from J, the junction contained 7 bases not matched to a gene. The CDR3 is made up of 11 amino acids.

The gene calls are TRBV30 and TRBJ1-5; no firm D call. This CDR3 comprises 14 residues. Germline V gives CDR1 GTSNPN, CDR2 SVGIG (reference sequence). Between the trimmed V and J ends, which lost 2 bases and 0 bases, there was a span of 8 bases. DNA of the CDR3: TGTGCCTGGAGTTGGGCAGCTAGCAATCAGCCCCAGCATTTT. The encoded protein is CAWSWAASNQPQHF. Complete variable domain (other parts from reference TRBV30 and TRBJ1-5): SQTIHQWPATLVQPVGSPLSLECTVEGTSNPNLYWYRQAAGRGLQLLFYSVGIGQISSEVPQNLSASRPQDRQFILSSKKLLLSDSGFYLCAWSWAASNQPQHFGDGTRLSIL.

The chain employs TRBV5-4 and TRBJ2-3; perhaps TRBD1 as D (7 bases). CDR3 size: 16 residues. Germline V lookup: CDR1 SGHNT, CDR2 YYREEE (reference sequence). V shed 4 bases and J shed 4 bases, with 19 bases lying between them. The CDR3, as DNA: TGTGCCAGCAGCCCAGACCCAGGGGGGTCCCCAGATACGCAGTATTTT. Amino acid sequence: CASSPDPGGSPDTQYF.

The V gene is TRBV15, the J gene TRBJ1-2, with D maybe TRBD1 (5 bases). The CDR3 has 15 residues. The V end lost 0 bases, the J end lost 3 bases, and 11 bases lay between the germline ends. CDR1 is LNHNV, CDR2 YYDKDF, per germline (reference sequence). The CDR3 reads CATSRDQGRDYGYTF. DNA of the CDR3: TGTGCCACCAGCAGAGATCAGGGCAGGGACTATGGCTACACCTTC.

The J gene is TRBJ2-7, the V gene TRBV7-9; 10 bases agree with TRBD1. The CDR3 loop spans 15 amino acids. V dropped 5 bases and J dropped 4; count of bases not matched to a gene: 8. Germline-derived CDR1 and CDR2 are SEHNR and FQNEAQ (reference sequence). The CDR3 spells CASSEGQGVRYEQYF. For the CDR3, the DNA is TGTGCCAGCAGCGAAGGACAGGGGGTTAGGTACGAGCAGTACTTC.